Presented here are 5 T cell receptor beta chains from one specimen sequenced in a study of T-cell memory formation after mild COVID-19. TCRdb recomputed calls from the 5' RACE reads with MiXCR, one row per CDR3 protein. The data hold 350,000 to 400,000 distinct CDR3 sequences, with more than 20% observed a single time. The sample was PBMCs or a T cell subset sorted from them (not recorded which). The receptors here all came from an adult woman who had mild COVID-19 (a few samples of this study predate the infection). Cell type and time point are not known.

A few counts support this clonotype. This sequence joins TRBV7-7 and TRBJ2-1; D is possibly TRBD1 (6 bases). CDR3 length: 14 amino acids. Between the trimmed V and J ends, which lost 5 bases and 5 bases, there was a span of 13 bases. The germline gives CDR1 SSHAT, CDR2 FNYEAQ (reference sequence). In DNA, the CDR3 is TGTGCCAGCAGCCCAGAAAGGACAGACAATGAGCAGTTCTTC. It encodes CASSPERTDNEQFF.

This clonotype was counted between two and nine times. J is TRBJ2-3 and V is TRBV20-1; 7 positions agree with TRBD1. The length of the CDR3 is 17 residues. The V gene's germline CDR1 is DFQATT and CDR2 SNEGSKA (reference sequence). V dropped 0 bases and J dropped 0; count of bases not matched to a gene: 9. CDR3 residues: CSARDLQGRTSTDTQYF. Written as DNA, the CDR3 is TGCAGTGCTAGAGACCTACAGGGGCGTACTAGCACAGATACGCAGTATTTT.

The V gene is TRBV6-6, the J gene TRBJ1-3; D remains unclear. V was pared by 6 bases and J by 2 bases, with 11 bases between. The CDR3 extends over 14 amino acids. Germline-derived CDR1 and CDR2 are MNHNY and SVGAGI (reference sequence). CDR3 bases: TGTGCCAGCAGCGACGTCGGTGCTGGAAACACCATATATTTT. Residues: CASSDVGAGNTIYF.

This clonotype was picked up a small number of times. V and J are TRBV20-1 and TRBJ2-7, with 7 positions matching TRBD1. The ends lost 2 bases at V and 5 bases at J; junction bases unmatched: 6. Germline CDR1 reads DFQATT; CDR2 reads SNEGSKA (reference sequence). The CDR3 extends over 13 amino acids. CDR3 DNA sequence: TGCAGTGCTAGACGGACAGGTCTTCACGAGCAGTACTTC. This encodes CSARRTGLHEQYF.

This clonotype has just a few counts. The V gene is TRBV4-2, the J gene TRBJ2-3; D possibly corresponds to TRBD1 (5 bases). The length of the CDR3 is 15 residues. CDR1 and CDR2 (germline): LGHNA, YNFKEQ. V shed 1 base and J shed 0 bases, with 8 bases lying between them. The CDR3 nucleotides read TGTGCCAGCAGCCAAGCAGGGTATAGCACAGATACGCAGTATTTT. Protein sequence: CASSQAGYSTDTQYF.